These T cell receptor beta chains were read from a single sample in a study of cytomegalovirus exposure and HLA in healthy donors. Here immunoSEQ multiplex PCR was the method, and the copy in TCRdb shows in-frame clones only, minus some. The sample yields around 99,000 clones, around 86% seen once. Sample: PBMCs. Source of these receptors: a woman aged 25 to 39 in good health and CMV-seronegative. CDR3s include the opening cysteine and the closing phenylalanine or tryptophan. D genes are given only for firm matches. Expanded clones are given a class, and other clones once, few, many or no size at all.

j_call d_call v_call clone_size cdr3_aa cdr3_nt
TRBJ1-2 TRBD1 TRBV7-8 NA CASSLPRDRVNYGYTF TGTGCCAGCAGCTTGCCCCGGGACAGGGTGAACTATGGCTACACCTTC
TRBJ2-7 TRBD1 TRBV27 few CASSHRGPLYEQYF TGTGCCAGCAGCCATAGGGGGCCCCTCTACGAGCAGTACTTC
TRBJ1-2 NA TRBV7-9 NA CASSSRRGPGVHGYTF TGTGCCAGCAGCTCCAGACGAGGGCCCGGGGTCCATGGCTACACCTTC
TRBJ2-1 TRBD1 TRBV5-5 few CASSLLGTGNNEQFF TGTGCCAGCAGCTTGCTGGGGACAGGCAACAATGAGCAGTTCTTC
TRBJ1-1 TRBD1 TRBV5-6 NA CASSLRDRVTEAFF TGTGCCAGCAGCTTAAGGGACAGGGTCACTGAAGCTTTCTTT
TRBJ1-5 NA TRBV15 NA CATSRDRQPQHF TGTGCCACCAGCAGAGATCGTCAGCCCCAGCATTTT
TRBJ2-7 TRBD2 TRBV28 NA CASTTTSGVWKQYF TGTGCCAGCACCACGACTAGCGGGGTGTGGAAGCAGTACTTC
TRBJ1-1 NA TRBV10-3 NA CAISESRMNTEAFF TGTGCCATCAGTGAGTCGAGAATGAACACTGAAGCTTTCTTT
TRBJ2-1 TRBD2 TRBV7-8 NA CASSSRTRWPHNEQFF TGTGCCAGCAGCTCTCGGACTAGATGGCCCCACAATGAGCAGTTCTTC
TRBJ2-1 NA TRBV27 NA CASSLRPAGNNEQFF TGTGCCAGCAGTCTAAGACCAGCAGGTAACAATGAGCAGTTCTTC
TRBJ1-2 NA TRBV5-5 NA CASSLSLNYGYTF TGTGCCAGCAGCTTATCTCTAAACTATGGCTACACCTTC
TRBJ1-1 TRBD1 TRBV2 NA CASSAPGQGTPEAFF TGTGCCAGCAGTGCTCCGGGACAGGGGACCCCTGAAGCTTTCTTT
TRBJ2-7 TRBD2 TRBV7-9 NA CASSPRTSTEQYF TGTGCCAGCAGCCCCAGGACTAGTACAGAGCAGTACTTC
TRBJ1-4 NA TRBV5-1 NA CASRPGGFDEKLFF TGCGCCAGCAGACCGGGGGGGTTTGATGAAAAACTGTTTTTT
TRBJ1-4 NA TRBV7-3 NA CASSPRGGRNEKLFF TGTGCCAGCAGCCCCCGTGGGGGGAGGAATGAAAAACTGTTTTTT
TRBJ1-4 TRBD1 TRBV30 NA CAWSVTGRGRYEKLFF TGTGCCTGGAGTGTAACGGGCAGGGGGCGGTATGAAAAACTGTTTTTT
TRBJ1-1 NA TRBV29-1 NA CSVLPQGGVGSAFF TGCAGCGTGTTACCTCAGGGAGGGGTCGGCTCAGCTTTCTTT
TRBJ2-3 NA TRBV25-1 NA CASRQGLTTDTQYF TGTGCCAGCAGACAGGGACTAACCACAGATACGCAGTATTTT
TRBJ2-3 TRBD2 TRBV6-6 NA CASSPPGLVTDTQYF TGTGCCAGCAGTCCACCGGGACTAGTAACAGATACGCAGTATTTT
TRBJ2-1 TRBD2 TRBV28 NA CATGAGLQQFF TGTGCCACGGGAGCGGGACTACAGCAGTTCTTC
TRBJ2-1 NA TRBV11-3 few CASSLGGNIDEQFF TGTGCCAGCAGCTTAGGCGGGAATATCGATGAGCAGTTCTTC
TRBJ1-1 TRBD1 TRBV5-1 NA CASSSGTGDTEAFF TGCGCCAGCAGCTCCGGGACAGGGGACACTGAAGCTTTCTTT
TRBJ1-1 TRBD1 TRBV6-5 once CASSYFGTGPEAFF TGTGCCAGCAGTTACTTCGGGACAGGCCCTGAAGCTTTCTTT
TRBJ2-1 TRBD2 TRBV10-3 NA CAISLAGGPRSYNEQFF TGTGCCATCAGTCTAGCGGGAGGGCCGAGGTCCTACAATGAGCAGTTCTTC
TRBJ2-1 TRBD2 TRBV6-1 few CATTTSRTNQQFF TGTGCCACCACGACTAGCCGGACCAATCAGCAGTTCTTC
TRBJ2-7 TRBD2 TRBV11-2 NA CASSLKLAGGYEQYF TGTGCCAGCAGCTTAAAACTAGCGGGAGGCTACGAGCAGTACTTC